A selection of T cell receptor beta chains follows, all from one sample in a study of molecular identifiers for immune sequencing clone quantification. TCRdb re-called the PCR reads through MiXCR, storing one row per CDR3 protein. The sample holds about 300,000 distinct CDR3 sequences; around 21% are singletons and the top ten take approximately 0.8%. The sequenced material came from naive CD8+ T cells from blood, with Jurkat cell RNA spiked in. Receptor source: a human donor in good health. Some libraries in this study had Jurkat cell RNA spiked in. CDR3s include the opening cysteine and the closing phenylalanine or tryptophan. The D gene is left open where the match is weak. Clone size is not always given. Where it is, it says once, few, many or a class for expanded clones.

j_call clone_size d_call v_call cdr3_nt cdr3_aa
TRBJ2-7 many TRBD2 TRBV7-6 TGTGCCAGCAGTCGAGATCGGGAGGACGAGCAGTACTTC CASSRDREDEQYF
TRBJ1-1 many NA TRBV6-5 TGTGCCAGCAGTTACTCGGCAGGGCCAGACACTGAAGCTTTCTTT CASSYSAGPDTEAFF
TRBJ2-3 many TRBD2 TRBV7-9 TGTGCCAGCAGCCCCCCAGCGGGAGTAACAGATACGCAGTATTTT CASSPPAGVTDTQYF
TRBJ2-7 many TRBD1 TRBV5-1 TGTGCCAGCAGCTTGGGACAGGGAATTTACGAGCAGTACTTC CASSLGQGIYEQYF
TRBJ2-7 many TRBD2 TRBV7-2 TGTGCCAGCAGCTTCGCGGGAGGAGTGTACGAGCAGTACTTC CASSFAGGVYEQYF
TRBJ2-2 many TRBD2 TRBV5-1 TGCGCCAGCAGCTTGGAGCCTAGCGGAAATACCGGGGAGCTGTTTTTT CASSLEPSGNTGELFF
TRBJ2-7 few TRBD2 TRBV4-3 TGCGCCAGCAGCCAAGATTATTCCGGCGGGGGATCCTACGAGCAGTACTTC CASSQDYSGGGSYEQYF
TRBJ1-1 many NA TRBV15 TGTGCCACCAGCAGATTAGGGGGTAACACTGAAGCTTTCTTT CATSRLGGNTEAFF
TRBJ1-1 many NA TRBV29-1 TGCAGCGTTCTTCGGGATTCCACTGAAGCTTTCTTT CSVLRDSTEAFF
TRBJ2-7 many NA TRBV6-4 TGTGCCACCCATGGGGACACCTCCTACGAGCAGTACTTC CATHGDTSYEQYF
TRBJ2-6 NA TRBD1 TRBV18 TGTGCCAGCTCACCAGGAGTGGGACAGGGGTTCTCTGGGGCCAACGTCCTGACTTTC CASSPGVGQGFSGANVLTF
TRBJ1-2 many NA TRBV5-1 TGCGCCAGCAGCTTTATGACACTGTTTGATGGCTACACCTTC CASSFMTLFDGYTF
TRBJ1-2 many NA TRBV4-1 TGCGCCAGCAGCCAAGACCACAGGGTAACAAACTATGGCTACACCTTC CASSQDHRVTNYGYTF
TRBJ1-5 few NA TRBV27 TGTGCCTGCAGTTTAGATCGTGCCAATCAGCCCCAGCATTTT CACSLDRANQPQHF
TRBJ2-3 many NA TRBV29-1 TGCAGCGTTCTTGGGGGGCTTCGCACAGATACGCAGTATTTT CSVLGGLRTDTQYF
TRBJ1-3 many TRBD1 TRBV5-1 TGCGCCAGCAGCCCCTCCTGGGACAGGGGTTTAGCGGAAGGAAACACCATATATTTT CASSPSWDRGLAEGNTIYF
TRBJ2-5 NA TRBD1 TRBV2 TGTGCCGGTCAGGGGGACCAAGAGACCCAGTACTTC CAGQGDQETQYF
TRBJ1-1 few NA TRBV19 TGTGCCAGTAGTAGTGGGGCTCGAAACGAAGCTTTCTTT CASSSGARNEAFF
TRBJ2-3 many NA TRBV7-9 TGTGCCAGCAGCCCCTCGGTAGGACTGACAGATACGCAGTATTTT CASSPSVGLTDTQYF
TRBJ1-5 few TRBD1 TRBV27 TGTGCCAGCAGTTTGTATACGACAGGGGGCCTACTGCAGCCCCAGCATTTT CASSLYTTGGLLQPQHF
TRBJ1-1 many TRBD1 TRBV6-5 TGTGCCAGCAGTTATAATGGACAGGTTGAAGCTTTCTTT CASSYNGQVEAFF
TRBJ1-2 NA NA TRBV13 TGTGCCAGCAGCAGCAGTATTAACTATGGCTACACCTTC CASSSSINYGYTF
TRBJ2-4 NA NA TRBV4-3 TGCGCCAGCAGCCATTACGTAGAGGCCAAAAACATTCAGTACTTC CASSHYVEAKNIQYF
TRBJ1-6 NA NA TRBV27 TGTGCCAGCACCCTGGGGAATTCACCCCTCCACTTT CASTLGNSPLHF
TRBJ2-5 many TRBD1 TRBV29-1 TGCAGCGACGACAAACAGGGGTTTGAGACCCAGTACTTC CSDDKQGFETQYF
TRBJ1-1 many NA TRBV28 TGTGCCAGCCTGGGGGGAGGGGGCACTGAAGCTTTCTTT CASLGGGGTEAFF
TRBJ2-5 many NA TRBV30 TGTGCCTGGAGTGTGTATCAAGAGACCCAGTACTTC CAWSVYQETQYF
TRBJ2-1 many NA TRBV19 TGTGCCAGTACGTCGGTCAGGGGCTCCTACAATGAGCAGTTCTTC CASTSVRGSYNEQFF
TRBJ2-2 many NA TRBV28 TGTGCCAGCACCTCCAACATCGGCGGGGAGCTGTTTTTT CASTSNIGGELFF
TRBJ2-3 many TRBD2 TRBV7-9 TGTGCCAGCAGCTTAAGTAGCGGGGTGACGCAGTATTTT CASSLSSGVTQYF
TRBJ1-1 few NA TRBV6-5 TGTGCCAGCAGCCCCGGGGGGGTGAGAACTGAAGCTTTCTTT CASSPGGVRTEAFF
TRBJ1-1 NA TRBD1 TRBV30 TGTGCCTGGAGTGACGGGACAGGGTTGACTGAAGCTTTCTTT CAWSDGTGLTEAFF
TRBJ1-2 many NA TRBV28 TGTGCCAGCAGTTTTGCGGGCGCGGATGGCTACACCTTC CASSFAGADGYTF
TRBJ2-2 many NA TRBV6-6 TGTGCCAGCAGTTCTGTCGACACCGGGGAGCTGTTTTTT CASSSVDTGELFF
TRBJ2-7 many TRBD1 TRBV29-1 TGCAGCGTTGGGACAGGGGGCGAGCAGTACTTC CSVGTGGEQYF
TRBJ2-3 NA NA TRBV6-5 TGTGCCAGCAGTTACTCGACAGTAGCAAGATTAGATACGCAGTATTTT CASSYSTVARLDTQYF
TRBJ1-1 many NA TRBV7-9 TGTGCCAGCAGGCTCCAAGTCGCTGAAGCTTTCTTT CASRLQVAEAFF
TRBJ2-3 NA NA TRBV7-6 TGTGCCAGCAGCTTCTGGAGGAGGAGCACAGATACGCAGTATTTT CASSFWRRSTDTQYF
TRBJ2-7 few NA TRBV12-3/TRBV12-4 TGTGCCAGCAGTCTCCAACCCGGGACACCCTACGAGCAGTACTTC CASSLQPGTPYEQYF
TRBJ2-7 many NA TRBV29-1 TGCAGCGCCGAGGGGTCAGGGGTTCCGGGGGAGCAGTACTTC CSAEGSGVPGEQYF
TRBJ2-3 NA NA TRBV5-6 TGTGCCAGCAGCTTGGTCACGCCCTATATGATAGATACGCAGTATTTT CASSLVTPYMIDTQYF
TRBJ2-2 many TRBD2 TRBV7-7 TGTGCCAGCAGCCCCCGGACTAGCGGGGGGGCTTTCGGGGAGCTGTTTTTT CASSPRTSGGAFGELFF
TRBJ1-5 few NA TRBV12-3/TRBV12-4 TGTGCCAGCAGTTCCGGTCAGCCCCAGCATTTT CASSSGQPQHF
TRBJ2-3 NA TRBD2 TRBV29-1 TGCAGCGTTGGGTTCTGGGGGACTAGCGGGGGCTACACAGATACGCAGTATTTT CSVGFWGTSGGYTDTQYF
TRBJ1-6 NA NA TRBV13 TGTGCCAGCAGCTTAGGCCGGTCCGGTGTCTATAATTCACCCCTCCACTTT CASSLGRSGVYNSPLHF
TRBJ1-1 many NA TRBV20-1 TGCAGTGCTAAACCCGGGACGGTTACTGAAGCTTTCTTT CSAKPGTVTEAFF
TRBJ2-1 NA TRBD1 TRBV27 TGTGCCAGCAGTTTAGGGGACAGCAATGAGCAGTTCTTC CASSLGDSNEQFF
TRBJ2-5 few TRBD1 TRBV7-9 TGTGCCAGCGGCATCGGGACAGGGGTAGAGACCCAGTACTTC CASGIGTGVETQYF